Sequencing of this T cell receptor beta chain was carried out in a study of blood T cell repertoires in COVID-19. On the study more broadly: Researchers got acute and convalescent COVID-19 samples from the United States, Italy and Spain. PBMCs, B-cell-depleted T cells, or T cells were the source of the cDNA or gDNA that made up the material.

Original processing notes: From reference gene primer amplification, estimates of nucleated cell counts were derived. Data came from immunoSEQ multiplex PCR; TCRdb stores just in-frame clones and leaves some out. The D gene and trimming were derived from the DNA, and the V and J assignments and clone size from that table. The table has about 210,000 clones, roughly 78% seen once. The trim removed 5 bases at V and 10 bases at J, leaving 8 bases unmatched. CDR3 length: 15 residues. CDR1 is SGHNT, CDR2 YENEEA, per germline. The chain employs TRBV11-3 and TRBJ2-1, with 13 bases that match TRBD2. The sample consisted of peripheral blood. This receptor was obtained from a middle-aged woman with acute or convalescent COVID-19. The CDR3, as DNA: TGTGCCAGCAGCCCCCGGACTAGCGGGAGCCTGGAGCAGTTCTTC. Translated, it gives CASSPRTSGSLEQFF.